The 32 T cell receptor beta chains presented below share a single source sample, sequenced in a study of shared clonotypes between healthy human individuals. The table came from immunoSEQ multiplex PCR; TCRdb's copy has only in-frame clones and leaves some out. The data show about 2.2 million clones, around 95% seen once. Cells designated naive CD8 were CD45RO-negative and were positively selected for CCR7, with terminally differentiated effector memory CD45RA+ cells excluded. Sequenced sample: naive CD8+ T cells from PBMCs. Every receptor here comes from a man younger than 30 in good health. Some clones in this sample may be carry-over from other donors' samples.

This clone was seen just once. The CDR3 nucleotides are TGTGCCAGCAGTATAGGACTAGCGGCAGCGTATGAGCAGTTCTTC. It translates to CASSIGLAAAYEQFF. The gene calls are TRBV6-1 and TRBJ2-1; 10 bases map to TRBD2. V shed 5 bases and J 8 bases; nucleotides not matched to a gene: 9. The germline V gene has CDR1 MNHNS and CDR2 SASEGT. The CDR3 has 15 residues.

As DNA, the CDR3 is TGTGCCATATTACAGGGGAGATGGTGGGAGACCCAGTACTTC. Translation gives CAILQGRWWETQYF. The chain has TRBV6-1 and TRBJ2-5; TRBD1 aligns across 7 bases. V lost 10 bases, J lost 5 bases, and 13 bases stayed unmatched. Germline lookup yields CDR1 MNHNS and CDR2 SASEGT. This CDR3 has 14 residues.

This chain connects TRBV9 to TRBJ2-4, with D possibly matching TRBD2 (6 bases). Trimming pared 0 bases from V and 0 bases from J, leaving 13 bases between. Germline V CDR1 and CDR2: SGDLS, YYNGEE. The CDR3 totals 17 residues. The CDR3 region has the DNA TGTGCCAGCAGCGTAGGGAGGGGCAGCACAGCCAAAAACATTCAGTACTTC. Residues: CASSVGRGSTAKNIQYF.

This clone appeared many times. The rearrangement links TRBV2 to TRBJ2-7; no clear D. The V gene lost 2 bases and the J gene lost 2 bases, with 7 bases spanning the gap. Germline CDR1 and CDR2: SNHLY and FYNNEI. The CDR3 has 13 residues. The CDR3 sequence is CASSEFYPYEQYF. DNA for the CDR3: TGTGCCAGCAGTGAATTCTACCCCTACGAGCAGTACTTC.

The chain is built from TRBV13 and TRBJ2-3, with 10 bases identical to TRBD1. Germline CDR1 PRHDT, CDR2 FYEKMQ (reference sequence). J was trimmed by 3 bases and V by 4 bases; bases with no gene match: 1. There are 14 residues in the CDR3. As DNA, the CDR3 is TGTGCCAGCAGCTGGGACAGGGGAACAGATACGCAGTATTTT. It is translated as CASSWDRGTDTQYF. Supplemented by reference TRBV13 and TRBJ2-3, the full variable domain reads AAGVIQSPRHLIKEKRETATLKCYPIPRHDTVYWYQQGPGQDPQFLISFYEKMQSDKGSIPDRFSAQQFSDYHSELNMSSLELGDSALYFCASSWDRGTDTQYFGPGTRLTVL.

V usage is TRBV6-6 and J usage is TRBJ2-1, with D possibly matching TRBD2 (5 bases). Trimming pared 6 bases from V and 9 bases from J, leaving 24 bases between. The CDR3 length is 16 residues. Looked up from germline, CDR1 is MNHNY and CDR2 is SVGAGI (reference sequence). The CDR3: CASSFITRPRSGEQFF. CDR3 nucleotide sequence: TGTGCCAGCAGCTTCATTACTAGACCCCGGTCTGGTGAGCAGTTCTTC.

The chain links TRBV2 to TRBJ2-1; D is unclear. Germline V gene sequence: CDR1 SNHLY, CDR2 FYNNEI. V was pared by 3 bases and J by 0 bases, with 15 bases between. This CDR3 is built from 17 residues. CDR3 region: CASSDLYLASSYNEQFF. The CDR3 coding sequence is TGTGCCAGCAGTGATCTATATTTAGCTAGCTCCTACAATGAGCAGTTCTTC.

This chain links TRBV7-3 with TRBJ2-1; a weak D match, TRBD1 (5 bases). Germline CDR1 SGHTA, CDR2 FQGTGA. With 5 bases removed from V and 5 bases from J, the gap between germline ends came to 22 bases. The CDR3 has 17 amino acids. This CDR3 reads CASSRAPLGAYDNEQFF. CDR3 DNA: TGTGCCAGCAGCCGAGCGCCCTTAGGGGCGTATGACAATGAGCAGTTCTTC.

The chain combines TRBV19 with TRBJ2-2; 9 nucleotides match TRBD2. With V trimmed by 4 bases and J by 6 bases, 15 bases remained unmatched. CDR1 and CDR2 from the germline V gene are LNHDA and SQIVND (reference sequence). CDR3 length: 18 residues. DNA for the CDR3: TGTGCCAGTAGTACCGAGGGACTAGCAGGATCGTTTGCCGGGGAGCTGTTTTTT. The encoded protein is CASSTEGLAGSFAGELFF.

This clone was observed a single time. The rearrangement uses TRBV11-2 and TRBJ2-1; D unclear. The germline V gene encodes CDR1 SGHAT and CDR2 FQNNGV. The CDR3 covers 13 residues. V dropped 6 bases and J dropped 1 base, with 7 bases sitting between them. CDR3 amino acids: CASRAGSYNEQFF. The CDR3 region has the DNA TGTGCCAGCAGGGCCGGGTCCTACAATGAGCAGTTCTTC.

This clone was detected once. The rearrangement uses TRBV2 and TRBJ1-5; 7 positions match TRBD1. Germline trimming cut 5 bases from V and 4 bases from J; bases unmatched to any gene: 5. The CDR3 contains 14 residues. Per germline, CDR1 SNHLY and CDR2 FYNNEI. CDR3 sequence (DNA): TGTGCCAGCAGTATGGGACAGTCTAATCAGCCCCAGCATTTT. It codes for CASSMGQSNQPQHF.

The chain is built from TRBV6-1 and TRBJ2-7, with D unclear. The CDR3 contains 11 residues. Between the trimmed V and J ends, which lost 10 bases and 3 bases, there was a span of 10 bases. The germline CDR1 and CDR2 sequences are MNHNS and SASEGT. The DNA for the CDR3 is TGTGCCATCGGGCCTGACTACGAGCAGTACTTC. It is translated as CAIGPDYEQYF.

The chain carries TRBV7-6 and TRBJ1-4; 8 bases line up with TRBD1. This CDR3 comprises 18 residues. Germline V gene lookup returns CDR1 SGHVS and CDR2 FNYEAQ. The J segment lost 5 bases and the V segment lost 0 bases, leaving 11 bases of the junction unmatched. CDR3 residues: CASSLAGLSTGANEKLFF. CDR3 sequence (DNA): TGTGCCAGCAGCTTAGCCGGTTTGTCGACAGGGGCGAATGAAAAACTGTTTTTT.

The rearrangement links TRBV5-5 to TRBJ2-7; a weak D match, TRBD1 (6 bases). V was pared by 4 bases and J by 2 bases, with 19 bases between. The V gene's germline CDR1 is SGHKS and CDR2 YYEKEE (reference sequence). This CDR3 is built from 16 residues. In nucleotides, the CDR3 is TGTGCCAGCAGCCCCGAATATTTGACAGGCGCCTACGAGCAGTACTTC. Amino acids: CASSPEYLTGAYEQYF.

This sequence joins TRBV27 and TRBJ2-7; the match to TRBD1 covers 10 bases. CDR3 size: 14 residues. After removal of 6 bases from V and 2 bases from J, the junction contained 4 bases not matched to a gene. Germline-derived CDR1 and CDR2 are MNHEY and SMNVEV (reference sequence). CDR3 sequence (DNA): TGTGCCAGCAGAGGACAGGGGGGGGCCTACGAGCAGTACTTC. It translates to CASRGQGGAYEQYF.

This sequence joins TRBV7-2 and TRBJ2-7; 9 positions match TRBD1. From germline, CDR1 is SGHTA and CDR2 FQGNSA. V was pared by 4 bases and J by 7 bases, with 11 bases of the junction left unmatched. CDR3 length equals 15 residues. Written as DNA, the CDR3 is TGTGCCAGCAGCTCGCTTATAGGGACAGGGATTGAGCAGTACTTC. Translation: CASSSLIGTGIEQYF. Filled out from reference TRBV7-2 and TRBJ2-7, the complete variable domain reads GAGVSQSPSNKVTEKGKDVELRCDPISGHTALYWYRQSLGQGLEFLIYFQGNSAPDKSGLPSDRFSAERTGGSVSTLTIQRTQQEDSAVYLCASSSLIGTGIEQYFGPGTRLTVT.

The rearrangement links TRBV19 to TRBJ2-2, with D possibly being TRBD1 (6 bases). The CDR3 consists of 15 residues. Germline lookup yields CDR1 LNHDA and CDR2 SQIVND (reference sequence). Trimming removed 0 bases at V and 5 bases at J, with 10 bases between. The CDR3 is CASSIDSRGTGELFF. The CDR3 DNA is TGTGCCAGTAGTATAGACAGCAGGGGAACCGGGGAGCTGTTTTTT.

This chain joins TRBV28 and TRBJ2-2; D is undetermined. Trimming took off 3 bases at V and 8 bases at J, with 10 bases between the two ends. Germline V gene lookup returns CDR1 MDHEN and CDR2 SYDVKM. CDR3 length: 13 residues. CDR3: CASSFKVLGELFF. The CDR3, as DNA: TGTGCCAGCAGTTTTAAGGTGTTGGGGGAGCTGTTTTTT.

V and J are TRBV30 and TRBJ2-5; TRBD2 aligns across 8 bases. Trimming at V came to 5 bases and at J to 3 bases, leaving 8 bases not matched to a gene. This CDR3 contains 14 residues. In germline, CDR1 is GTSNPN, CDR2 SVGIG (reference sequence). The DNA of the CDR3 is TGTGCCTGGGCCGGGCGGGAGGTGGAAGAGACCCAGTACTTC. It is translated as CAWAGREVEETQYF.

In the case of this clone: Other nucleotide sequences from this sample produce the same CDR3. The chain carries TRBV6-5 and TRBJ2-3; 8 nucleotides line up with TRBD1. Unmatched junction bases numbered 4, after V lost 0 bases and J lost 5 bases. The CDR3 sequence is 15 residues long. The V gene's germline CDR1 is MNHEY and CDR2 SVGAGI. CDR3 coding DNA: TGTGCCAGCAGTTACTCAGGACAGGGAAGAGATACGCAGTATTTT. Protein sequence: CASSYSGQGRDTQYF.

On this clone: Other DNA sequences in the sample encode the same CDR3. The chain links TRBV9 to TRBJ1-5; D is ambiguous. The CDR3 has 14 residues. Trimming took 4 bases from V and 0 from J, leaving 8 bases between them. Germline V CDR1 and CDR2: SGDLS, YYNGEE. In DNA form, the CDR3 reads TGTGCCAGCAGCTCGCGGGATAGCAATCAGCCCCAGCATTTT. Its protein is CASSSRDSNQPQHF.

The CDR3 sequence is CASNPGFAVYEQFF. CDR3 in DNA: TGTGCCAGCAATCCCGGATTTGCAGTGTATGAGCAGTTCTTC. The chain couples TRBV5-6 to TRBJ2-1, with no clear D. The germline gives CDR1 SGHDT, CDR2 YYEEEE. There are 14 residues in the CDR3. Trimming left V 6 bases short and J 8 bases short, with 18 bases between.

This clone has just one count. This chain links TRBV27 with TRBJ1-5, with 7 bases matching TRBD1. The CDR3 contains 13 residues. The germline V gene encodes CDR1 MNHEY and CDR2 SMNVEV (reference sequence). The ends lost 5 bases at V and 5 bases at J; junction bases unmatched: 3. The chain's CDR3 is CASSTRGHQPQHF. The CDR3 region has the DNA TGTGCCAGCAGTACGAGGGGGCATCAGCCCCAGCATTTT.

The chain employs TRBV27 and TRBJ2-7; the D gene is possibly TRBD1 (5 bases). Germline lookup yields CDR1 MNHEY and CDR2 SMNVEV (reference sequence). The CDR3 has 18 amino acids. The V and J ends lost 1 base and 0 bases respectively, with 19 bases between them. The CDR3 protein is CASSLLSDGAVSSYEQYF. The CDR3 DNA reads TGTGCCAGCAGTTTATTATCAGATGGGGCGGTAAGCTCCTACGAGCAGTACTTC.

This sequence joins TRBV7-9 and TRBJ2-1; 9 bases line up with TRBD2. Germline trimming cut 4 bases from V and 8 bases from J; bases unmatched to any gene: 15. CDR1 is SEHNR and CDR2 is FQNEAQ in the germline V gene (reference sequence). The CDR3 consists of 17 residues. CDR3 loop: CASSSTPVAGVQDEQFF. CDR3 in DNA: TGTGCCAGCAGCTCCACCCCAGTAGCGGGAGTCCAGGATGAGCAGTTCTTC.

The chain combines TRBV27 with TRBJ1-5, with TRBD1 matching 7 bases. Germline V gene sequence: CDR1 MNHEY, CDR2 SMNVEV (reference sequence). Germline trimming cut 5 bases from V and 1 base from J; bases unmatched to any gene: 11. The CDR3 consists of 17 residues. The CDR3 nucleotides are TGTGCCAGCAGTCCCGCCATCGACAGGGTGAGCAATCAGCCCCAGCATTTT. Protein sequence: CASSPAIDRVSNQPQHF.

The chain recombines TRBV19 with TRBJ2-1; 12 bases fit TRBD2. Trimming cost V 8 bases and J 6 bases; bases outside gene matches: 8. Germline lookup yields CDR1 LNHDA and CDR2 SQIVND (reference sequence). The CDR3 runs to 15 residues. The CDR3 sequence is CASGRLAGALNEQFF. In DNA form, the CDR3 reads TGTGCCAGTGGCAGACTAGCGGGAGCTCTCAATGAGCAGTTCTTC.

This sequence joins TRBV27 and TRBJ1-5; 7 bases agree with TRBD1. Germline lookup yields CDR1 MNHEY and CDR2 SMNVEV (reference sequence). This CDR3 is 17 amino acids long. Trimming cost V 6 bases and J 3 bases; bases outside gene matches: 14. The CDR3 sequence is CASSPYSGTDNNQPQHF. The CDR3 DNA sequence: TGTGCCAGCAGCCCATACTCCGGGACAGACAACAATCAGCCCCAGCATTTT.

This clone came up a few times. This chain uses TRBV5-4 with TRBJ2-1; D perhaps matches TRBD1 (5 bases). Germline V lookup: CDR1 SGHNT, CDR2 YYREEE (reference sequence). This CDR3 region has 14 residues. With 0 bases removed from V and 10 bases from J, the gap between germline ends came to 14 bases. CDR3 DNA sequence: TGTGCCAGCAGCTTGGCCGTGATTGGGGCCGAGCAGTTCTTC. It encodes CASSLAVIGAEQFF.

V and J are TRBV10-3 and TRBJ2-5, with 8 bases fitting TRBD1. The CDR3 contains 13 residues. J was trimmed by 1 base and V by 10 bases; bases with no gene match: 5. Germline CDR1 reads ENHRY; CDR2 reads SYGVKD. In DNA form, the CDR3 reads TGTGCCACCAACGGACAGGGCCAAGAGACCCAGTACTTC. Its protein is CATNGQGQETQYF.

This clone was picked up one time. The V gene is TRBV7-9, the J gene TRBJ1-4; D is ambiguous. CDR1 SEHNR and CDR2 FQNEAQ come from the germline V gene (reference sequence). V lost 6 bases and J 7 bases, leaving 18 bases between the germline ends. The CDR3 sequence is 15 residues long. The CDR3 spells CASSLSGGLGEKLFF. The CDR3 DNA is TGTGCCAGCAGTCTTTCGGGTGGACTAGGTGAAAAACTGTTTTTT.

CDR3 loop: CASSPEGRTNEKLFF. DNA of the CDR3: TGCGCCAGCAGCCCCGAGGGGAGAACTAATGAAAAACTGTTTTTT. This chain joins TRBV5-1 and TRBJ1-4; TRBD1 is a possible D gene (5 bases). The V end was cut by 4 bases, the J end by 1 base, with 11 bases between. The CDR3 is made up of 15 amino acids. CDR1 is SGHRS and CDR2 is YFSETQ in the germline V gene.